The rows below give T cell receptor beta chains drawn from one sample of a study of radiotherapy plus CTLA-4 blockade in lung cancer. The assay was immunoSEQ multiplex PCR, and TCRdb's table has in-frame clones only and misses some. The table lists tens of thousands of clones, approximately 84% of them singletons. Source: peripheral blood, taken from a patient treated with radiotherapy plus ipilimumab. The receptors were gathered from a human donor with non-small cell lung cancer who had a partial response to radiotherapy plus ipilimumab. CDR3s include the opening cysteine and the closing phenylalanine or tryptophan. D genes are given only for firm matches. For some rows the clone size is stated as once, few or many, or as a class when expanded; others skip it.

cdr3_length: 16; clone_size: NA; v_call: TRBV5-4; j_call: TRBJ1-1; d_call: TRBD1; cdr3_aa: CASSLGQGNLYLEAFF; cdr3_nt: TGTGCCAGCAGCTTGGGACAGGGGAATTTATATCTGGAAGCTTTCTTT
cdr3_length: 14; clone_size: NA; v_call: TRBV6-5; j_call: TRBJ2-7; d_call: NA; cdr3_aa: CASSALPSSYEQYF; cdr3_nt: TGTGCCAGCAGCGCCCTCCCTAGCTCCTACGAGCAGTACTTC
cdr3_length: 14; clone_size: NA; v_call: TRBV30; j_call: TRBJ2-6; d_call: TRBD1; cdr3_aa: CAWNGQGVPNVLTF; cdr3_nt: TGTGCCTGGAACGGACAGGGTGTGCCCAACGTCCTGACTTTC
cdr3_length: 15; clone_size: NA; v_call: TRBV5-6; j_call: TRBJ1-5; d_call: NA; cdr3_aa: CASSLGSMFNQPQHF; cdr3_nt: TGTGCCAGCAGCTTGGGAAGCATGTTTAATCAGCCCCAGCATTTT
cdr3_length: 19; clone_size: once; v_call: TRBV15; j_call: TRBJ2-2; d_call: NA; cdr3_aa: CATSRVLTQVGADTGELFF; cdr3_nt: TGTGCCACCAGCAGAGTCCTTACGCAGGTGGGAGCGGACACCGGGGAGCTGTTTTTT
cdr3_length: 16; clone_size: NA; v_call: TRBV7-2; j_call: TRBJ1-3; d_call: TRBD1; cdr3_aa: CASSLEQGVAGNTIYF; cdr3_nt: TGTGCCAGCAGCTTGGAACAGGGGGTCGCTGGAAACACCATATATTTT
cdr3_length: 17; clone_size: NA; v_call: TRBV27; j_call: TRBJ1-5; d_call: NA; cdr3_aa: CASSPTAYSHSNQPQHF; cdr3_nt: TGTGCCAGCAGCCCGACAGCATACTCCCATAGCAATCAGCCCCAGCATTTT
cdr3_length: 15; clone_size: NA; v_call: TRBV6-1; j_call: TRBJ2-7; d_call: TRBD1; cdr3_aa: CASHEPGQGLYEQYF; cdr3_nt: TGTGCCAGCCACGAACCGGGACAGGGGCTCTACGAGCAGTACTTC
cdr3_length: 17; clone_size: NA; v_call: TRBV5-6; j_call: TRBJ1-2; d_call: NA; cdr3_aa: CASTSHRYLPTNYGYTF; cdr3_nt: TGTGCCAGCACCTCTCACAGGTATCTCCCGACCAACTATGGCTACACCTTC
cdr3_length: 13; clone_size: NA; v_call: TRBV29-1; j_call: TRBJ1-5; d_call: NA; cdr3_aa: CSVGAGGNQPQHF; cdr3_nt: TGCAGCGTTGGTGCAGGGGGCAATCAGCCCCAGCATTTT
cdr3_length: 14; clone_size: NA; v_call: TRBV27; j_call: TRBJ2-2; d_call: NA; cdr3_aa: CASRIEWNTGELFF; cdr3_nt: TGTGCCAGCAGAATAGAGTGGAACACCGGGGAGCTGTTTTTT
cdr3_length: 15; clone_size: NA; v_call: TRBV4-2; j_call: TRBJ1-1; d_call: NA; cdr3_aa: CASSQEGRENTEAFF; cdr3_nt: TGTGCCAGCAGCCAAGAGGGCAGGGAGAACACTGAAGCTTTCTTT
cdr3_length: 14; clone_size: NA; v_call: TRBV9; j_call: TRBJ2-3; d_call: TRBD1; cdr3_aa: CASSAERTGGPLHF; cdr3_nt: TGTGCCAGCAGCGCGGAGAGGACAGGGGGCCCCCTTCATTTT
cdr3_length: 14; clone_size: few; v_call: TRBV7-9; j_call: TRBJ1-1; d_call: TRBD1; cdr3_aa: CASSLVGGGGAAFF; cdr3_nt: TGTGCCAGCAGCTTAGTAGGGGGCGGGGGGGCGGCTTTCTTT
cdr3_length: 11; clone_size: NA; v_call: TRBV28; j_call: TRBJ1-2; d_call: NA; cdr3_aa: CATGDNYGYTF; cdr3_nt: TGTGCCACCGGGGATAACTATGGCTACACCTTC
cdr3_length: 13; clone_size: NA; v_call: TRBV18; j_call: TRBJ1-6; d_call: NA; cdr3_aa: CASSGQGYSPLHF; cdr3_nt: TGTGCCAGCTCAGGGCAGGGGTATTCACCCCTCCACTTT
cdr3_length: 15; clone_size: NA; v_call: TRBV5-5; j_call: TRBJ2-1; d_call: TRBD2; cdr3_aa: CASSLLASGSNEQFF; cdr3_nt: TGTGCCAGCAGCTTGTTAGCTAGCGGGAGTAATGAGCAGTTCTTC
cdr3_length: 14; clone_size: NA; v_call: TRBV9; j_call: TRBJ1-1; d_call: TRBD1; cdr3_aa: CASSGSRGPTEAFF; cdr3_nt: TGTGCCAGCAGCGGTTCCAGGGGGCCCACTGAAGCTTTCTTT
cdr3_length: 20; clone_size: once; v_call: TRBV6-7; j_call: TRBJ2-2; d_call: NA; cdr3_aa: CASSYSGPLAQSPRAGELFF; cdr3_nt: TGTGCCAGCAGTTACTCGGGGCCACTCGCCCAATCCCCTAGGGCCGGGGAGCTGTTTTTT
cdr3_length: 15; clone_size: NA; v_call: TRBV30; j_call: TRBJ1-3; d_call: TRBD1; cdr3_aa: CAWSVQGLGGNTIYF; cdr3_nt: TGTGCCTGGAGTGTACAGGGGTTGGGGGGAAACACCATATATTTT
cdr3_length: 14; clone_size: NA; v_call: TRBV6-1; j_call: TRBJ2-1; d_call: NA; cdr3_aa: CASSEWGANNEQFF; cdr3_nt: TGTGCCAGCAGTGAATGGGGAGCAAACAATGAGCAGTTCTTC
cdr3_length: 14; clone_size: NA; v_call: TRBV18; j_call: TRBJ2-7; d_call: TRBD2; cdr3_aa: CASSPASGSHEQYF; cdr3_nt: TGTGCCAGCTCACCTGCTAGCGGGAGCCACGAGCAGTACTTC
cdr3_length: 14; clone_size: NA; v_call: TRBV5-4; j_call: TRBJ1-1; d_call: NA; cdr3_aa: CASSLVPRDTEAFF; cdr3_nt: TGTGCCAGCAGCTTGGTGCCTCGGGACACTGAAGCTTTCTTT
cdr3_length: 12; clone_size: NA; v_call: TRBV7-9; j_call: TRBJ2-3; d_call: TRBD2; cdr3_aa: CASSPGGDTQYF; cdr3_nt: TGTGCCAGCAGCCCGGGGGGGGATACGCAGTATTTT
cdr3_length: 16; clone_size: NA; v_call: TRBV5-1; j_call: TRBJ2-3; d_call: NA; cdr3_aa: CASREYSGGSTDTQYF; cdr3_nt: TGCGCCAGCCGCGAATACAGCGGAGGGAGCACAGATACGCAGTATTTT
cdr3_length: 19; clone_size: NA; v_call: TRBV18; j_call: TRBJ2-1; d_call: TRBD2; cdr3_aa: CASSLLQGGLAGELSEQFF; cdr3_nt: TGTGCCAGCTCACTTCTACAGGGAGGACTAGCGGGAGAGTTAAGTGAGCAGTTCTTC
cdr3_length: 13; clone_size: few; v_call: TRBV28; j_call: TRBJ1-1; d_call: NA; cdr3_aa: CAATTGRYTEAFF; cdr3_nt: TGTGCCGCAACTACAGGTCGCTACACTGAAGCTTTCTTT
cdr3_length: 14; clone_size: NA; v_call: TRBV10-3; j_call: TRBJ2-7; d_call: NA; cdr3_aa: CAISVLTESNEQYF; cdr3_nt: TGTGCCATCAGTGTTTTAACGGAGTCCAACGAGCAGTACTTC
cdr3_length: 14; clone_size: once; v_call: TRBV6-1; j_call: TRBJ1-5; d_call: TRBD1; cdr3_aa: CASRAGGGHQPQHF; cdr3_nt: TGTGCCAGCAGAGCAGGGGGAGGACATCAGCCCCAGCATTTT
cdr3_length: 16; clone_size: NA; v_call: TRBV28; j_call: TRBJ1-4; d_call: TRBD1; cdr3_aa: CASSPGQGRRNEKLFF; cdr3_nt: TGTGCCAGCAGTCCGGGACAGGGGAGGAGGAACGAAAAACTGTTTTTT
cdr3_length: 14; clone_size: once; v_call: TRBV9; j_call: TRBJ2-5; d_call: NA; cdr3_aa: CASSVGQGGETQYF; cdr3_nt: TGTGCCAGCAGCGTAGGGCAGGGGGGCGAGACCCAGTACTTC
cdr3_length: 13; clone_size: NA; v_call: TRBV7-8; j_call: TRBJ1-2; d_call: NA; cdr3_aa: CASSFQGGNGYTF; cdr3_nt: TGTGCCAGCAGCTTTCAGGGAGGTAATGGCTACACCTTC